This passage covers 10 T cell receptor beta chains from one sample sequenced in a study of T cells in Graves' hyperthyroidism and ophthalmopathy. RNA transcripts provided the source from which TCR beta CDR3 regions were amplified. Carried out on the TCR CDR3, a first-round RT-PCR used the HTBI primer set. One entry per CDR3 protein, called by TCRdb with MiXCR from the multiplex PCR reads. The sample has over 250,000 distinct CDR3 sequences; about 25% are singletons. The sample taken for sequencing was blood. Receptors were obtained from a man aged 40-50 years with Graves' hyperthyroidism that later progressed to Graves' ophthalmopathy.

This clonotype was picked up many times. Written as DNA, the CDR3 is TGTGCCACCAGCAGAGATTTTGGGGGCCCCGGGGAGCTGTTTTTT. It translates to CATSRDFGGPGELFF. The gene calls are TRBV15 and TRBJ2-2, with D perhaps matching TRBD1 (6 bases). Looked up from germline, CDR1 is LNHNV and CDR2 is YYDKDF (reference sequence). Trimming stripped 0 bases from V and 6 bases from J, with 11 bases between. CDR3 length: 15 amino acids.

The chain uses TRBV6-5 and TRBJ2-7; tentatively, D is TRBD1 (5 bases). Trimming pared 2 bases from V and 0 bases from J, leaving 11 bases between. The CDR3 has 15 amino acids. Germline loops: CDR1 MNHEY, CDR2 SVGAGI. Here the CDR3 reads CASSYRGLASYEQYF. CDR3 in DNA: TGTGCCAGCAGTTACAGGGGATTAGCCTCCTACGAGCAGTACTTC.

This clonotype has ten or more counts. DNA for the CDR3: TGTGCCAGCAGACTACTAGCGGGAGTCCCCGATACGCAGTATTTT. Residues: CASRLLAGVPDTQYF. The chain recombines TRBV12-3 or TRBV12-4 with TRBJ2-3; 11 bases are a match to TRBD2. The CDR3 contains 15 residues. The V segment lost 6 bases and the J segment 6 bases; nucleotides outside the gene matches: 8.

This clonotype was counted many times. This chain links TRBV6-2 or TRBV6-3 with TRBJ2-2, with unresolved D. The CDR3 has 19 residues. CDR1 is MNHEY and CDR2 is SVGEGT in the germline V gene. The V end was cut by 4 bases, the J end by 3 bases, with 24 bases between. The CDR3 sequence is CASSSGRFSTPLYTGELFF. CDR3 DNA: TGTGCCAGCAGTTCCGGTCGATTTTCTACTCCCTTATACACCGGGGAGCTGTTTTTT.

This clonotype was detected ten times or more. The chain joins TRBV2 to TRBJ2-5; no definite D call. Between the trimmed V and J ends, which lost 4 bases and 2 bases, there was a span of 8 bases. CDR3 length: 13 residues. Per germline, CDR1 SNHLY and CDR2 FYNNEI. The CDR3 sequence is CASSVHGQETQYF. In DNA form, the CDR3 reads TGTGCCAGCAGTGTCCACGGTCAAGAGACCCAGTACTTC.

This clonotype came up many times. Germline and junction disagree at one end, which may indicate a read error. V is TRBV7-9 and J is TRBJ2-7; D is uncertain. Germline-derived CDR1 and CDR2 are SEHNR and FQNEAQ (reference sequence). The CDR3 has 13 amino acids. CDR3 amino acids: CASSLDFSHEQYF. The DNA for the CDR3 is TGTGCCAGCAGCTTAGACTTCTCCCACGAGCAGTACTTC.

This clonotype was seen many times. The V gene is TRBV24-1, the J gene TRBJ1-2; D unresolved. V gave up 1 base and J gave up 9 bases, with 8 bases separating them. Germline lookup yields CDR1 KGHDR and CDR2 SFDVKD. This CDR3 region has 12 residues. The CDR3: CATSDFRERYTF. As DNA, the CDR3 is TGTGCCACCAGTGATTTCCGGGAGCGCTACACCTTC.

In this sample, this clonotype turned up a few times. The chain uses TRBV12-3 or TRBV12-4 and TRBJ1-6, with TRBD1 matching over 10 bases. The V segment lost 6 bases and the J segment 8 bases; nucleotides outside the gene matches: 7. The CDR3 length is 15 residues. The CDR3 DNA is TGTGCCAGCAGCATCCGGGACAGGGGTTATTCACCCCTCCACTTT. This encodes CASSIRDRGYSPLHF.

The rearrangement uses TRBV7-2 and TRBJ2-5; a possible D gene is TRBD1 (5 bases). The V end lost 1 base, the J end lost 5 bases, and 14 bases lay between the germline ends. Per the germline V gene, CDR1 is SGHTA and CDR2 is FQGNSA. This CDR3 is built from 15 residues. Here the CDR3 reads CASSLVSAGRETQYF. CDR3 DNA sequence: TGTGCCAGCAGCTTAGTATCGGCAGGGCGGGAGACCCAGTACTTC. Full variable domain (remainder filled in from reference TRBV7-2 and TRBJ2-5): GAGVSQSPSNKVTEKGKDVELRCDPISGHTALYWYRQSLGQGLEFLIYFQGNSAPDKSGLPSDRFSAERTGGSVSTLTIQRTQQEDSAVYLCASSLVSAGRETQYFGPGTRLLVL.

This clonotype appeared many times. The rearrangement joins TRBV20-1 to TRBJ1-2; unclear D gene. This CDR3 spans 16 amino acids. Germline V gene lookup returns CDR1 DFQATT and CDR2 SNEGSKA (reference sequence). V lost 6 bases to trimming and J lost 5 bases, with 25 bases between them. The CDR3 bases are TGCAGTGCGCCCGACCCCAGGAAAACAACTTCGTATGGCTACACCTTC. This encodes CSAPDPRKTTSYGYTF.